A selection of T cell receptor beta chains follows, all from one sample in a study of T cells in Graves' hyperthyroidism and ophthalmopathy. A single record per CDR3 protein comes from TCRdb applying MiXCR to the multiplex PCR reads. The sample has more than 350,000 distinct CDR3 sequences, 13% to 15% seen once. The sequencing input was blood. The receptors here all came from a woman aged 55-69 years with Graves' ophthalmopathy. Each CDR3 is given with its conserved first and last residue. The order of the fields is clone size, J gene, D gene, V gene, CDR3 DNA, CDR3 protein. A D gene is named only where the DNA matches it firmly. A clone size is listed for some rows: how often the clone was seen (once, few, many), or a class if it is expanded.

many | TRBJ2-3 | . | TRBV20-1 | TGCAGTGCTAGGAGCCCGCGAGGGGCATACACAGATACGCAGTATTTT | CSARSPRGAYTDTQYF
many | TRBJ2-7 | . | TRBV6-1 | TGTGCCAGCAGTTACCCAGGGAGCTCCTACGAGCAGTACTTC | CASSYPGSSYEQYF
. | TRBJ2-7 | . | TRBV11-2 | TGTGCCAGCACCCAACGGGCGGCGACCTCCTACGAGCAGTACTTC | CASTQRAATSYEQYF
few | TRBJ2-3 | . | TRBV20-1 | TGCAGTGCTCATCAGGGAGGGGGCGCAGATACGCAGTATTTT | CSAHQGGGADTQYF
many | TRBJ2-3 | . | TRBV29-1 | TGCAGCGGCGAGGGCACAGATACGCAGTATTTT | CSGEGTDTQYF
few | TRBJ1-5 | TRBD1 | TRBV19 | TGTGCCAGTAGATCGACAGGGGAAGGCGGTCAGCCCCAGCATTTT | CASRSTGEGGQPQHF
many | TRBJ1-1 | . | TRBV27 | TGTGCCAGCAGTCCCACCCGGGTGGGGGAAGCTTTCTTT | CASSPTRVGEAFF
. | TRBJ2-1 | . | TRBV12-5 | TGTGCTAGTGCTCTGGGACCTAACAATGAGCAGTTCTTC | CASALGPNNEQFF
many | TRBJ2-1 | . | TRBV7-2 | TGTGCCAGCAGCTTAGACCTCAATGAGCAGTTCTTC | CASSLDLNEQFF
. | TRBJ1-2 | TRBD1 | TRBV27 | TGTGCCAGCAGTTTTCGGGACAGGGGCCGTAATGGCTACACCTTC | CASSFRDRGRNGYTF
many | TRBJ2-3 | TRBD2 | TRBV12-3/TRBV12-4 | TGTGCCAGCAGTTTCGACCAACTAGCGGGCACAGATACGCAGTATTTT | CASSFDQLAGTDTQYF
many | TRBJ2-5 | TRBD2 | TRBV28 | TGTGCCAGCAGTCGGGGACTAGCGGGAGGAGAGACCCAGTACTTC | CASSRGLAGGETQYF
. | TRBJ2-3 | . | TRBV15 | TGTGCCACCAGCAGAGACTGGGCAGGTACGCAGTATTTT | CATSRDWAGTQYF
. | TRBJ1-4 | . | TRBV6-1 | TGTGCCAGCAGGGACAGCCTGAATGAAAAACTGTTTTTT | CASRDSLNEKLFF
few | TRBJ1-3 | TRBD1 | TRBV9 | TGTGCCAGCAGCCCACCCGGGACAGGCCGTCTAAACACCATATATTTT | CASSPPGTGRLNTIYF
many | TRBJ2-4 | TRBD2 | TRBV2 | TGTGCCAGCAGTTATCTAGCGGGGCTAGCCAAAAACATTCAGTACTTC | CASSYLAGLAKNIQYF
few | TRBJ2-5 | . | TRBV28 | TGTGCCAGCAGTGGGGATGCGGGACAAGAGACCCAGTACTTC | CASSGDAGQETQYF
few | TRBJ2-7 | . | TRBV2 | TGTGCCACCGGGACTGTTACCTACGAGCAGTACTTC | CATGTVTYEQYF
few | TRBJ2-7 | TRBD1 | TRBV18 | TGTGCCAGCTCACTCCGGGACAGGGTCTCCTACGAGCAGTACTTC | CASSLRDRVSYEQYF
many | TRBJ2-3 | . | TRBV9 | TGCGCCAGCAGCGTCGCAGATACGCAGTATTTT | CASSVADTQYF
many | TRBJ2-1 | TRBD2 | TRBV3-1 | TGTGCCAGCACCGAAACGGGGACTAGCGATGAGCAGTTCTTC | CASTETGTSDEQFF
many | TRBJ2-3 | TRBD2 | TRBV3-1 | TGTGCCAGCAGCCAAGATATGAGGGCGGCGGGAGAGGGAGATACGCAGTATTTT | CASSQDMRAAGEGDTQYF
. | TRBJ2-1 | . | TRBV19 | TGTGCCAGTAGCGGAGCCCCCTACAATGAGCAGTTCTTC | CASSGAPYNEQFF
few | TRBJ1-1 | TRBD1 | TRBV5-8 | TGTGCCAGCAGCCCAGGGGGGGGGCTCACTGAAGCTTTCTTT | CASSPGGGLTEAFF
. | TRBJ2-3 | . | TRBV14 | TGTGCCAGCAGCTCCTTCCTGGGGGATACGCAGTATTTT | CASSSFLGDTQYF
. | TRBJ2-7 | TRBD2 | TRBV4-2 | TGTGCCAGCAGCCAGTCGGTAGCGGGACACTACGAGCAGTACTTC | CASSQSVAGHYEQYF
few | TRBJ2-7 | TRBD2 | TRBV6-2/TRBV6-3 | TGTGCCAGCAGGGGACTAGCGGGACAGAGCTCCTACGAGCAGTACTTC | CASRGLAGQSSYEQYF
many | TRBJ1-1 | . | TRBV30 | TGTGCCTCTCTACAGGATCGAGCTTTCTTT | CASLQDRAFF
many | TRBJ2-3 | . | TRBV12-3/TRBV12-4 | TGTGCCAGCAGCCAACAGGCTGCTAGCACAGATACGCAGTATTTT | CASSQQAASTDTQYF
many | TRBJ2-3 | TRBD1 | TRBV2 | TGTGCCAGCAGTCGTCCGACAGGGCGAAGGGCAGATACGCAGTATTTT | CASSRPTGRRADTQYF
many | TRBJ2-3 | . | TRBV5-1 | TGCGCCAGCAGCCACCCGACGGCCGATACGCAGTATTTT | CASSHPTADTQYF